Listed here is a single TCR beta chain. Its antigen remains undetermined. Qualities for individual bases were not recorded, and no much larger clone is one base off. Its CDR3 holds 16 amino acids, cysteine through phenylalanine. The DNA shown is the 48-base CDR3, in frame from base 1. The library was obtained by 5' RACE. TCRdb shows the sequencer as Illumina HiSeq 2500. A second PCR of about 7 to 12 cycles was performed with a sample-barcoded 5' primer and a J-beta primer mix. A unique molecular identifier was introduced onto each TCR beta cDNA molecule by a template-switch 5' adaptor carrying 12 random nucleotides. At least 3 million CDR3-containing paired-end reads were obtained from each sample. First-strand cDNA synthesis was performed from all RNA using the Mint cDNA synthesis kit, with priming by a TRBC-specific oligonucleotide. Following uracil-DNA glycosylase treatment, all cDNA underwent a first 18-cycle PCR with the universal primers M1SS and BC2_uni_R. Per the authors' processing: For normalization, 1 million high-quality reads were randomly selected from each sample, with every read carrying a distinct molecular identifier. Instead of being binned into consensus sequences, reads that shared molecular identifiers were thrown out. MiTCR, run with a Q25 quality threshold and the strictest error-elimination algorithm, handled CDR3 identification, clonotype clustering and error correction. A nonparametric unseen species model with Euler transformation was used to estimate a lower bound on total TCR beta diversity. Starting from the raw public reads, TCRdb applied fastp trimming at Q25, assembled clones with MiXCR and retained in-frame beta chains. Every entry covers one CDR3 protein and lists the most common genes and DNA from its rows. The V and J calls, along with clone size, are taken from TCRdb and not from the paper's own processing. The sample table contains about 580,000 distinct CDR3 sequences; only one count was recorded for roughly 48% of them. The top ten clones comprise about 22% of the sample.

The sample belongs to a study of blood T cells in healthy people across ages (dated by TCRdb to between 2014 and 2017). With respect to the entire study: Template switching captured roughly one uniquely barcoded TCR beta cDNA molecule per two T cells in model experiments. To avoid experimental bias, donors of different ages were randomly spread across the sequencing lanes. The study analyzed two additional independent replicas of 1 million unique cDNA reads from the same blood draw for two donors, one aged 18 to 30 and one aged 80 or older. The donors were split into four age groups: young (average around 15 years), middle-aged (about 40), aged (62) and long-lived (approximately 80). Using deep sequencing normalized with unique cDNA molecular identifiers, the study measured how TCR beta repertoire diversity changes with age.

The 40 or so donors, aged about 6 to 95 years, were systemically healthy Caucasian individuals from Russia. Each donor gave ten milliliters of peripheral blood, drawn into EDTA-treated Vacutainer tubes. Ficoll-Paque density-gradient centrifugation was used to isolate PBMCs, with at least 7 million per sample. Total RNA was extracted from PBMCs with Trizol reagent, with at least 5.5 micrograms obtained per sample. The percentages of naive CD45RAhigh/CD27high T cells were determined by flow cytometry on a PBMC aliquot from every donor. Overall study results and their limits: Because the CMV infection status of the donors was unknown, age-related changes in expanded clonotypes may potentially have been confounded. Compared with the aged group, the long-lived group had more naive CD4+ T cells, fewer expanded clones and increased TCR diversity, suggesting age selection. Observed TCR beta diversity correlated strongly with the percentage of naive T cells measured by flow cytometry. Total diversity estimates from one million sequenced T cells were considered lower bounds and underestimates. Observed TCR beta diversity per million T cells fell roughly linearly with age, and a significant reduction was already apparent by age around 36. Bulk unsorted PBMC profiling prevented conclusive comparison of naive and antigen-experienced compartments.

The rearranged chain carries TRBV21-1 and TRBJ2-7; no DNA check was done on the table's D call, TRBD1. TRBV21-1 has pseudogene status. The clonotype originates from an elderly man in good health. Sequencing input: blood. The CDR3 in this case is CASSIRDRGPPNEQYF. The nucleotide sequence is given as TGTGCCAGCAGCATCAGGGACAGGGGGCCTCCTAACGAGCAGTACTTC.